What follows describes a single T cell receptor (beta chain). Antigen unknown. This sample is drawn from a study of cytomegalovirus exposure and HLA in healthy donors. This CDR3 comprises 14 residues. The ends were cut back, 7 bases at V and 2 bases at J, with 12 bases in the middle. Germline values: CDR1 LNHDA, CDR2 SQIVND (reference sequence). Notes on the study in general: For most TCR sequences rarity was the rule, although some public TCRs occurred in many donors. Association of 16,951 TCR beta sequences with HLA alleles was found at 0.05 false discovery rate in a later analysis. A later analysis linked a missense variant in DCLRE1C to the trimming of TCR beta V and J genes.

The study ran its PCR with 60 Vbeta and 13 Jbeta primers. The data were produced by immunoSEQ multiplex PCR, yet TCRdb's version contains in-frame clones alone and is incomplete. The top ten hold roughly 3.9% of the sample, which has around 140,000 clones, 70% to 85% seen once. Sequences were obtained from PBMCs. The source of this sequence is a male donor in good health and CMV-seropositive. V is TRBV19 and J is TRBJ2-1; a possible D gene is TRBD2 (6 bases). For the CDR3, the DNA is TGTGCCAGTACCCTGTCGGGGGCCTACAATGAGCAGTTCTTC. Its protein is CASTLSGAYNEQFF.